The 12 T cell receptor beta chains below come from one sample, sequenced in a study of blood T cell repertoires in COVID-19. Repertoires were generated with immunoSEQ multiplex PCR, while TCRdb's copy carries only in-frame clones and drops some. The table records about 360,000 clones, about 86% of them present only once. Material: peripheral blood. Every receptor here comes from a woman aged 55-70 years with COVID-19, enrolled during active disease.

The chain has TRBV21-1 and TRBJ1-1; TRBD1 is the table's D call and was not checked against the DNA. TRBV21-1 is a pseudogene locus. There are 11 residues in the CDR3. CDR3 protein: CAFLQDTEAFF. As DNA, the CDR3 is TGTGCCTTCTTACAGGACACTGAAGCTTTCTTT.

J is TRBJ2-3 and V is TRBV28; the D is unclear. The CDR3 has 10 residues. V lost 8 bases and J 6 bases, leaving 6 bases between the germline ends. Germline values: CDR1 MDHEN, CDR2 SYDVKM. CDR3 sequence reads: CASGADTQYF. The CDR3 DNA reads as TGTGCCAGCGGAGCGGATACGCAGTATTTT.

This clone was counted a single time. This rearrangement joins TRBV19 to TRBJ2-7; TRBD1 might be the D (5 bases). There are 13 residues in the CDR3. From germline, CDR1 is LNHDA and CDR2 SQIVND (reference sequence). Trimming left V 4 bases short and J 1 base short, with 8 bases between. The chain's CDR3 is CASSRQISYEQYF. CDR3 sequence (DNA): TGTGCCAGTAGTAGACAGATATCCTACGAGCAGTACTTC.

The chain employs TRBV6-2 or TRBV6-3 and TRBJ1-5; 10 positions agree with TRBD1. With V trimmed by 5 bases and J by 1 base, 5 bases remained unmatched. Germline V gene sequence: CDR1 MNHEY, CDR2 SVGEGT. The CDR3 covers 16 residues. CDR3 amino acids: CASSSRDRGSNQPQHF. DNA of the CDR3: TGTGCCAGCAGTAGCCGGGACAGGGGAAGCAATCAGCCCCAGCATTTT.

The chain combines TRBV9 with TRBJ2-5, with 7 bases aligning to TRBD1. The J segment lost 3 bases and the V segment lost 7 bases, leaving 9 bases of the junction unmatched. Germline V CDR1 and CDR2: SGDLS, YYNGEE. This CDR3 comprises 14 residues. CDR3 residues: CASSRGGSEETQYF. The CDR3 nucleotides read TGTGCCAGCTCCCGAGGGGGCAGTGAAGAGACCCAGTACTTC.

The rearrangement joins TRBV30 to TRBJ1-6; perhaps TRBD1 as D (6 bases). There are 15 residues in the CDR3. Per the germline V gene, CDR1 is GTSNPN and CDR2 is SVGIG (reference sequence). The V gene lost 0 bases and the J gene lost 5 bases, with 11 bases spanning the gap. The CDR3 sequence: CAWSVRWTDNSPLHF. As DNA, the CDR3 is TGTGCCTGGAGTGTAAGATGGACAGATAATTCACCCCTCCACTTT.

The rearrangement joins TRBV3-1 (or the pseudogene TRBV3-2) to TRBJ2-3, with TRBD1 identical over 7 bases. CDR1 LGHDT and CDR2 YNNKEL come from the germline V gene (reference sequence). Losses at the gene ends were 6 bases for V and 0 bases for J; bases not matched to a gene: 9. CDR3 length: 16 amino acids. The CDR3 coding sequence is TGTGCCAGCAGTCGAGAGACAGGGATAAGCACAGATACGCAGTATTTT. Its protein product is CASSRETGISTDTQYF.

CDR3 bases: TGTGCCAGTAAGCGGGGCCTCGGGGCAGATACGCAGTATTTT. This translates into CASKRGLGADTQYF. This rearrangement joins TRBV5-6 to TRBJ2-3; 7 nucleotides agree with TRBD2. The V segment lost 8 bases and the J segment 4 bases; nucleotides outside the gene matches: 10. The CDR3 spans 14 residues. Per germline, CDR1 SGHDT and CDR2 YYEEEE.

The V gene is TRBV30, the J gene TRBJ1-5, with D maybe TRBD1 (5 bases). Trimming pared 5 bases from V and 6 bases from J, leaving 17 bases between. This CDR3 comprises 14 residues. CDR1 is GTSNPN and CDR2 is SVGIG in the germline V gene (reference sequence). The CDR3 spells CAWGEGRGGQPQHF. The CDR3 bases are TGTGCCTGGGGGGAGGGTAGGGGTGGTCAGCCCCAGCATTTT.

The chain employs TRBV7-9 and TRBJ2-3; a possible D gene is TRBD1 (6 bases). Germline V gives CDR1 SEHNR, CDR2 FQNEAQ (reference sequence). V lost 5 bases, J lost 7 bases, and 19 bases lay in between. CDR3 length: 15 amino acids. The CDR3 is CASSDYRVLGNTQYF. The CDR3 DNA follows: TGTGCCAGCAGCGATTACAGGGTTCTTGGGAATACGCAGTATTTT. Complete variable domain (other parts from reference TRBV7-9 and TRBJ2-3): DTGVSQNPRHKITKRGQNVTFRCDPISEHNRLYWYRQTLGQGPEFLTYFQNEAQLEKSRLLSDRFSAERPKGSFSTLEIQRTEQGDSAMYLCASSDYRVLGNTQYFGPGTRLTVL.

The chain combines TRBV5-6 with TRBJ1-1; TRBD1 might be the D (6 bases). V lost 4 bases and J lost 5, with 15 bases in between. Per germline, CDR1 SGHDT and CDR2 YYEEEE. The CDR3 sequence is 14 residues long. This CDR3 is CASSPSYRETEAFF. The CDR3 DNA reads TGTGCCAGCAGCCCTTCCTACAGGGAAACTGAAGCTTTCTTT. Filled out from reference TRBV5-6 and TRBJ1-1, the complete variable domain reads DAGVTQSPTHLIKTRGQQVTLRCSPKSGHDTVSWYQQALGQGPQFIFQYYEEEERQRGNFPDRFSGHQFPNYSSELNVNALLLGDSALYLCASSPSYRETEAFFGQGTRLTVV.

V and J are TRBV11-3 and TRBJ1-1, with unresolved D. This CDR3 comprises 14 residues. V dropped 2 bases and J dropped 0 bases, with 7 bases sitting between them. CDR1 is SGHNT, CDR2 YENEEA, per germline. CDR3 DNA sequence: TGTGCCAGCAGCTTATCCGGGATGAACACTGAAGCTTTCTTT. This codes for CASSLSGMNTEAFF.